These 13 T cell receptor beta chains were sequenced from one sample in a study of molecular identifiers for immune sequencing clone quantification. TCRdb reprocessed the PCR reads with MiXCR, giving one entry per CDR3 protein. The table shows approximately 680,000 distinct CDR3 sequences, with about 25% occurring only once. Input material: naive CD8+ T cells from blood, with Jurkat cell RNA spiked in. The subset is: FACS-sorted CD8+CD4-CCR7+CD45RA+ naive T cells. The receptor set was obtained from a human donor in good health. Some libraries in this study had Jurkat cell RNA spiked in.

The CDR3 coding sequence is TGTGCCAGCAGTTCACCGGAGCCACATAGCAATCAGCCCCAGCATTTT. Translation gives CASSSPEPHSNQPQHF. V and J are TRBV12-3 or TRBV12-4 and TRBJ1-5; D gene ambiguous. Trimming shortened V by 4 bases and J by 0 bases, and 13 bases separated the two germline ends. This CDR3 is 16 amino acids long.

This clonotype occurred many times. CDR3 nucleotide sequence: TGCGCCAGCAGCCAAGATCAACAGGGCCATGGCTACACCTTC. It encodes CASSQDQQGHGYTF. The chain joins TRBV4-1 to TRBJ1-2; possible D gene TRBD1, 6 bases. The germline V and J ends were trimmed by 0 bases and 6 bases, with 11 bases remaining between them. The CDR3 is 14 residues long. In germline, CDR1 is MGHRA, CDR2 YSYEKL.

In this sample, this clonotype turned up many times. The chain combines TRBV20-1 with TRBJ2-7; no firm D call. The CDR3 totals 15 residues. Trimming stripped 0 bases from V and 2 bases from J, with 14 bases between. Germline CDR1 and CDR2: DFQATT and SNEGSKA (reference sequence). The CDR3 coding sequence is TGCAGTGCTAGAGATGACGGCGGATGGACCTACGAGCAGTACTTC. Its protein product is CSARDDGGWTYEQYF.

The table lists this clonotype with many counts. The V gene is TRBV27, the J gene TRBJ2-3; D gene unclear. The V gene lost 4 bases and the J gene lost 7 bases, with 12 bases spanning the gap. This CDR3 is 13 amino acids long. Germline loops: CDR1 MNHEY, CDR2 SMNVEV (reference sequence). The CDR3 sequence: CASSSYPAHTQYF. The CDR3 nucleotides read TGTGCCAGCAGTTCATACCCTGCCCATACGCAGTATTTT.

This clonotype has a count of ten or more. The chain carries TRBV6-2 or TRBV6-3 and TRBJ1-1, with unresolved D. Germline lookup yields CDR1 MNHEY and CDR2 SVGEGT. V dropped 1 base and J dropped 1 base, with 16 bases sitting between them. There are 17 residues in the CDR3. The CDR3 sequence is CASSYFPGFFENTEAFF. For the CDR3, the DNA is TGTGCCAGCAGTTACTTCCCAGGCTTCTTCGAGAACACTGAAGCTTTCTTT.

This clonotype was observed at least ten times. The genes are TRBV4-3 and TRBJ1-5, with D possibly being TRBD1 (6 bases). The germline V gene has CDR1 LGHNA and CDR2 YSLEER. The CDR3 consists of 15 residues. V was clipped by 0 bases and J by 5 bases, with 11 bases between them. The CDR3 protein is CASSQDRAGDQPQHF. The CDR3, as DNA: TGCGCCAGCAGCCAAGATCGGGCAGGGGATCAGCCCCAGCATTTT.

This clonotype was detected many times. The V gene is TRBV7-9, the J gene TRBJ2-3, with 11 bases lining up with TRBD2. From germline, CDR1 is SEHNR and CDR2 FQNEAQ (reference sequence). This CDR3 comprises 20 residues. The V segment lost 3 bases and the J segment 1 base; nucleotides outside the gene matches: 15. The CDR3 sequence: CASSLWGLADSHGGTDTQYF. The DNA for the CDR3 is TGTGCCAGCAGCTTGTGGGGACTAGCGGACAGCCACGGAGGCACAGATACGCAGTATTTT. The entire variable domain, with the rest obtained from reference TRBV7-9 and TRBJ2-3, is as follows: DTGVSQNPRHKITKRGQNVTFRCDPISEHNRLYWYRQTLGQGPEFLTYFQNEAQLEKSRLLSDRFSAERPKGSFSTLEIQRTEQGDSAMYLCASSLWGLADSHGGTDTQYFGPGTRLTVL.

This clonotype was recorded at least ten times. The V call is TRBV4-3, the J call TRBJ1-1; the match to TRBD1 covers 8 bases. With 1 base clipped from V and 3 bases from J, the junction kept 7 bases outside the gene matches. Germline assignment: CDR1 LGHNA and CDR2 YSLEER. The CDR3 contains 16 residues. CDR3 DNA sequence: TGCGCCAGCAGCCAAGGCGAGGGACAGGCGGACACTGAAGCTTTCTTT. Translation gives CASSQGEGQADTEAFF.

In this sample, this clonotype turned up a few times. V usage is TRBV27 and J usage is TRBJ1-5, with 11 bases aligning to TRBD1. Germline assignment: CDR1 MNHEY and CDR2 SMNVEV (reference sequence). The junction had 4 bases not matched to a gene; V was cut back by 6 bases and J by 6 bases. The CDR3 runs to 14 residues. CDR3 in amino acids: CASSRTGGGQPQHF. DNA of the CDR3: TGTGCCAGCAGCCGGACAGGGGGCGGTCAGCCCCAGCATTTT.

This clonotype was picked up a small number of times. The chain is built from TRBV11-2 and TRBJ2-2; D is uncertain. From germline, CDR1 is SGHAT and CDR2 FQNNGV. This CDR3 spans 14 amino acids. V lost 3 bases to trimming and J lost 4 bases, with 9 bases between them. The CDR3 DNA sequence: TGTGCCAGCAGCTTCCCCCAGGTCACCGGGGAGCTGTTTTTT. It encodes CASSFPQVTGELFF.

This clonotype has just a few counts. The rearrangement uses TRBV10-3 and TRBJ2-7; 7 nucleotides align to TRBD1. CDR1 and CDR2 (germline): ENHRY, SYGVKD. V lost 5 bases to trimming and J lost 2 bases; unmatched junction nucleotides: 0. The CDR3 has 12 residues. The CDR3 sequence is CAISTGAYEQYF. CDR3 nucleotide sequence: TGTGCCATCAGTACAGGGGCCTACGAGCAGTACTTC.

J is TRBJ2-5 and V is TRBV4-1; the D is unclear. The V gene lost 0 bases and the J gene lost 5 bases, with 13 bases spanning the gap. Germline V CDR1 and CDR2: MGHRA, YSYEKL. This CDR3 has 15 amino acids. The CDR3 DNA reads TGCGCCAGCAGCCAAGATCTTGGGTGCTGGGAGACCCAGTACTTC. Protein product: CASSQDLGCWETQYF.

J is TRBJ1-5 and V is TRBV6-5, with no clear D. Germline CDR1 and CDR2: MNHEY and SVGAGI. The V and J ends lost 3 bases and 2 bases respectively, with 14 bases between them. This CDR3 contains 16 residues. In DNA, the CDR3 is TGTGCCAGCAGTTATGGTGGTCCGGCGGGCAATCAGCCCCAGCATTTT. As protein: CASSYGGPAGNQPQHF.